Below, 27 T cell receptor beta chains from the same sample are listed, as sequenced in a study of chemoradiotherapy in HPV16-positive cancers. This table comes from immunoSEQ multiplex PCR, and its TCRdb copy is limited to in-frame clones, with some not included. The table shows some 30,000 clones, with about 86% occurring only once. The sequenced sample was blood, obtained from a patient who underwent chemoradiotherapy. Source of these receptors: a human donor with HPV-associated anogenital cancer.

This chain joins TRBV27 and TRBJ1-1, with TRBD1 matching over 7 bases. This CDR3 comprises 16 residues. Germline V gene lookup returns CDR1 MNHEY and CDR2 SMNVEV (reference sequence). The V segment lost 2 bases and the J segment 3 bases; nucleotides outside the gene matches: 9. CDR3 coding DNA: TGTGCCAGCAGTTTAGAACCATGGACAGGAGACACTGAAGCTTTCTTT. Residues: CASSLEPWTGDTEAFF.

The rearrangement joins TRBV11-2 to TRBJ2-7; no clear D. CDR1 SGHAT and CDR2 FQNNGV come from the germline V gene. V was cut by 1 base and J by 5 bases, with 6 bases left in between. CDR3 size: 12 residues. This CDR3 is CASSLVGNEQYF. The CDR3 DNA reads as TGTGCCAGCAGCTTAGTGGGTAACGAGCAGTACTTC.

The chain couples TRBV19 to TRBJ1-4; D call uncertain. This CDR3 comprises 15 residues. The germline V gene encodes CDR1 LNHDA and CDR2 SQIVND (reference sequence). V shed 7 bases and J shed 2 bases, with 14 bases lying between them. The CDR3 bases are TGTGCCAGTACTTGGGGAATCCTGACTAATGAAAAACTGTTTTTT. Encoded protein: CASTWGILTNEKLFF.

J is TRBJ2-1 and V is TRBV11-2; D is unclear. V dropped 1 base and J dropped 2 bases, with 9 bases sitting between them. Germline CDR1 is SGHAT and CDR2 is FQNNGV. This CDR3 is built from 15 residues. CDR3 nucleotide sequence: TGTGCCAGCAGCTTAGTTCAGTACCCCTACAATGAGCAGTTCTTC. This translates into CASSLVQYPYNEQFF.

The chain recombines TRBV7-8 with TRBJ2-5; the D is unclear. Trimming shortened V by 2 bases and J by 1 base, and 11 bases separated the two germline ends. The CDR3 loop spans 15 amino acids. Germline CDR1 and CDR2: SGHVS and FQNEAQ. The CDR3 loop reads CASSLPRRLQETQYF. In DNA form, the CDR3 reads TGTGCCAGCAGCTTACCCCGCAGGCTCCAAGAGACCCAGTACTTC.

The chain combines TRBV27 with TRBJ1-1, with 9 positions matching TRBD1. The germline gives CDR1 MNHEY, CDR2 SMNVEV (reference sequence). This CDR3 has 16 amino acids. J gave up 2 bases and V 4 bases, and 8 bases lay outside the gene matches. CDR3 loop: CASSSLPGQGNTEAFF. DNA for the CDR3: TGTGCCAGCAGTTCCCTCCCGGGACAGGGCAACACTGAAGCTTTCTTT.

The V gene is TRBV19, the J gene TRBJ1-5; 9 positions agree with TRBD1. The CDR3 has 18 residues. J gave up 5 bases and V 3 bases, and 14 bases lay outside the gene matches. CDR1 and CDR2 from the germline V gene are LNHDA and SQIVND (reference sequence). CDR3 in amino acids: CASSISGTGFIQDQPQHF. DNA of the CDR3: TGTGCCAGTAGTATCTCCGGGACAGGGTTCATTCAGGATCAGCCCCAGCATTTT.

The CDR3 sequence: CASSVDNRVYEQYF. The CDR3 nucleotides read TGTGCCAGCAGCGTCGACAACAGGGTCTACGAGCAGTACTTC. The chain has TRBV9 and TRBJ2-7, with D possibly being TRBD1 (6 bases). The CDR3 spans 14 residues. In germline, CDR1 is SGDLS, CDR2 YYNGEE. Trimming took off 2 bases at V and 3 bases at J, with 12 bases between the two ends.

The V call is TRBV2, the J call TRBJ2-7, with 9 positions matching TRBD1. J gave up 4 bases and V 9 bases, and 10 bases lay outside the gene matches. Germline CDR1 and CDR2: SNHLY and FYNNEI. CDR3 length: 14 amino acids. This CDR3 is CASLRDRVSYEQYF. The CDR3 DNA follows: TGTGCCAGTTTAAGGGACAGGGTGTCGTACGAGCAGTACTTC.

The rearrangement joins TRBV28 to TRBJ1-1; D remains unclear. CDR1 is MDHEN, CDR2 SYDVKM, per germline. The CDR3 covers 14 residues. V dropped 6 bases and J dropped 1 base, with 12 bases sitting between them. For the CDR3, the DNA is TGTGCCAGCAGCCCCCCGCATGAGAACACTGAAGCTTTCTTT. The encoded protein is CASSPPHENTEAFF.

This rearrangement joins TRBV7-9 to TRBJ2-7; D remains ambiguous. Germline CDR1 is SEHNR and CDR2 is FQNEAQ (reference sequence). V lost 4 bases and J lost 7, with 11 bases in between. CDR3 size: 12 residues. The CDR3 sequence is CASSSQNPEQYF. The CDR3 DNA follows: TGTGCCAGCAGCTCCCAGAATCCAGAGCAGTACTTC.

The chain recombines TRBV19 with TRBJ1-1; D perhaps matches TRBD1 (5 bases). Trimming left V 1 base short and J 0 bases short, with 15 bases between. This CDR3 is built from 17 residues. Germline-derived CDR1 and CDR2 are LNHDA and SQIVND (reference sequence). CDR3 in amino acids: CASSIGTGRPMNTEAFF. CDR3 coding DNA: TGTGCCAGTAGTATAGGGACGGGACGGCCCATGAACACTGAAGCTTTCTTT.

The chain couples TRBV7-2 to TRBJ1-2; D call uncertain. CDR3 length equals 14 residues. The V and J ends lost 1 base and 0 bases respectively, with 6 bases between them. The V gene's germline CDR1 is SGHTA and CDR2 FQGNSA. CDR3 bases: TGTGCCAGCAGCTTAGGACACGCTAACTATGGCTACACCTTC. As protein: CASSLGHANYGYTF.

The V gene is TRBV7-2, the J gene TRBJ1-1; D unclear. Trimming removed 3 bases at V and 2 bases at J, with 7 bases between. The CDR3 spans 13 residues. The germline V gene encodes CDR1 SGHTA and CDR2 FQGNSA. CDR3 sequence (DNA): TGTGCCAGCAGCTTTGACTTTAACACTGAAGCTTTCTTT. Protein product: CASSFDFNTEAFF.

V gene TRBV5-5 combines with J gene TRBJ2-7, with D uncertain. The germline gives CDR1 SGHKS, CDR2 YYEKEE (reference sequence). Trimming took off 4 bases at V and 4 bases at J, with 12 bases between the two ends. The CDR3 sequence is 13 residues long. For the CDR3, the DNA is TGTGCCAGCAGCCTCTCCACAACTTACGAGCAGTACTTC. Translating gives CASSLSTTYEQYF.

The CDR3 loop reads CASSLGVTSGTYEQYF. DNA for the CDR3: TGTGCCAGCAGCTTAGGTGTGACTAGCGGGACTTACGAGCAGTACTTC. The chain recombines TRBV11-2 with TRBJ2-7; 11 bases match TRBD2. V was clipped by 1 base and J by 4 bases; unmatched bases: 6. The CDR3 consists of 16 residues. CDR1 and CDR2 (germline): SGHAT, FQNNGV.

The chain is built from TRBV6-6 and TRBJ1-2; 9 bases are a match to TRBD1. The CDR3 is 15 amino acids. Per germline, CDR1 MNHNY and CDR2 SVGAGI (reference sequence). J was trimmed by 5 bases and V by 7 bases; bases with no gene match: 11. The CDR3 nucleotides read TGTGCCAGCACAGGACACAGGGGGCGAGGATATGGCTACACCTTC. It codes for CASTGHRGRGYGYTF.

The chain carries TRBV6-1 and TRBJ2-7; the D call may be TRBD1 or TRBD2 (6 bases each). Germline values: CDR1 MNHNS, CDR2 SASEGT. The CDR3 length is 14 residues. V lost 8 bases and J lost 3, with 17 bases in between. CDR3 nucleotides: TGTGCCAGCGGGCCGGGGGCGCGCATCTACGAGCAGTACTTC. Its protein product is CASGPGARIYEQYF.

J is TRBJ2-3 and V is TRBV6-5; D remains unclear. The germline CDR1 and CDR2 sequences are MNHEY and SVGAGI. V lost 8 bases, J lost 2 bases, and 11 bases lay in between. This CDR3 region has 13 residues. DNA for the CDR3: TGTGCCAGCCGCCGGACCTTCACAGATACGCAGTATTTT. Protein: CASRRTFTDTQYF.

V is TRBV7-6 and J is TRBJ2-5; D is ambiguous. There are 13 residues in the CDR3. Germline V gives CDR1 SGHVS, CDR2 FNYEAQ. V was cut by 5 bases and J by 7 bases, with 14 bases left in between. The CDR3 loop reads CASSLGSSGTQYF. The CDR3, as DNA: TGTGCCAGCAGCCTAGGGTCATCAGGGACCCAGTACTTC.

V and J are TRBV6-4 and TRBJ1-2, with 7 bases that match TRBD1. The CDR3 is 16 amino acids. CDR1 MRHNA and CDR2 SNTAGT come from the germline V gene. The ends lost 11 bases at V and 2 bases at J; junction bases unmatched: 17. In nucleotides, the CDR3 is TGTGCCTCGGAGAGCAAAGGGGACAGCAGAAACTATGGCTACACCTTC. Translated, it gives CASESKGDSRNYGYTF.

V gene TRBV4-2 combines with J gene TRBJ1-2; D remains ambiguous. Germline V CDR1 and CDR2: LGHNA, YNFKEQ. The CDR3 extends over 15 amino acids. V was clipped by 6 bases and J by 3 bases, with 17 bases between them. CDR3 in DNA: TGTGCCAGCAGAACCGAGGTTCGGGGTGACTATGGCTACACCTTC. Translated, it gives CASRTEVRGDYGYTF.

The chain uses TRBV6-6 and TRBJ1-1; D gene ambiguous. This CDR3 region has 14 residues. The germline V gene has CDR1 MNHNY and CDR2 SVGAGI (reference sequence). Between the trimmed V and J ends, which lost 5 bases and 3 bases, there was a span of 13 bases. CDR3 sequence (DNA): TGTGCCAGCAGTCGCAAGGACGGGGACACTGAAGCTTTCTTT. Its translation is CASSRKDGDTEAFF.

J is TRBJ1-2 and V is TRBV13; D unresolved. V lost 2 bases to trimming and J lost 7 bases, with 8 bases between them. CDR3 length: 12 amino acids. From germline, CDR1 is PRHDT and CDR2 FYEKMQ (reference sequence). The CDR3 reads CASSLSGIGYTF. CDR3 bases: TGTGCCAGCAGCTTAAGCGGTATTGGCTACACCTTC.

A single count supports this clone. CDR3 bases: TGTGCCAGCAAGACAGGGAAGGGGGAGCTGTTTTTT. Encoded protein: CASKTGKGELFF. The chain is built from TRBV7-9 and TRBJ2-2; 7 bases are a match to TRBD1. Looked up from germline, CDR1 is SEHNR and CDR2 is FQNEAQ (reference sequence). Trimming removed 7 bases from V and 8 bases from J; junction bases left unmatched: 4. CDR3 size: 12 residues.

This clone occurred once. This chain connects TRBV5-4 to TRBJ2-3; D is unresolved. The CDR3 is 11 amino acids. Germline lookup yields CDR1 SGHNT and CDR2 YYREEE (reference sequence). V lost 0 bases, J lost 5 bases, and 1 base lay in between. The CDR3 coding sequence is TGTGCCAGCAGCTTGGAAGATACGCAGTATTTT. This encodes CASSLEDTQYF. The complete variable domain, with remaining parts taken from reference TRBV5-4 and TRBJ2-3, reads ETGVTQSPTHLIKTRGQQVTLRCSSQSGHNTVSWYQQALGQGPQFIFQYYREEENGRGNFPPRFSGLQFPNYSSELNVNALELDDSALYLCASSLEDTQYFGPGTRLTVL.

The J gene is TRBJ1-2, the V gene TRBV6-5; possible D gene TRBD1, 5 bases. CDR1 and CDR2 from the germline V gene are MNHEY and SVGAGI. The V gene lost 10 bases and the J gene lost 7 bases, with 16 bases spanning the gap. The length of the CDR3 is 12 residues. The CDR3 DNA is TGTGCCACAGAGGGACGGGATTTTGGCTACACCTTC. Translating it yields CATEGRDFGYTF.